This entry lists 26 T cell receptor beta chains sequenced from one sample in a study of Graves' ophthalmopathy and Graves' hyperthyroidism. The authors amplified TCR beta CDR3 regions from RNA transcripts. First-round RT-PCR relied on HTBI primers, and a second-round multiplex PCR came next. From the multiplex PCR reads, TCRdb called clonotypes with MiXCR, one entry per CDR3 protein. The data contain some 360,000 distinct CDR3 sequences, roughly 15% of them singletons. Material for sequencing was peripheral blood. The source of these receptors is an adult woman with stable Graves' hyperthyroidism.

The sample holds many counts of this clonotype. The V and J genes are TRBV6-4 and TRBJ1-1; D might be TRBD1 (5 bases). Trimming took off 3 bases at V and 5 bases at J, with 10 bases between the two ends. In germline, CDR1 is MRHNA, CDR2 SNTAGT. This CDR3 is 13 amino acids long. CDR3 in amino acids: CASSEVWGTEAFF. As DNA, the CDR3 is TGTGCCAGCAGTGAGGTATGGGGGACTGAAGCTTTCTTT.

This clonotype has ten or more counts. The chain uses TRBV2 and TRBJ1-6; the match to TRBD1 covers 8 bases. Per the germline V gene, CDR1 is SNHLY and CDR2 is FYNNEI. Losses at the gene ends were 3 bases for V and 10 bases for J; bases not matched to a gene: 8. There are 15 residues in the CDR3. CDR3 protein: CASSEAAGGLSPLHF. The CDR3 DNA reads TGTGCCAGCAGTGAGGCGGCAGGGGGCTTGTCACCCCTCCACTTT. The variable domain in full, with the rest retrieved from reference TRBV2 and TRBJ1-6, is EPEVTQTPSHQVTQMGQEVILRCVPISNHLYFYWYRQILGQKVEFLVSFYNNEISEKSEIFDDQFSVERPDGSNFTLKIRSTKLEDSAMYFCASSEAAGGLSPLHFGNGTRLTVT.

This clonotype has a count of ten or more. V is TRBV6-5 and J is TRBJ1-6, with a possible D match to TRBD1 (6 bases). The CDR3 runs to 14 residues. V shed 7 bases and J shed 4 bases, with 11 bases lying between them. Germline lookup yields CDR1 MNHEY and CDR2 SVGAGI. CDR3 coding DNA: TGTGCCAGCAAAGACAGGCCTTATAATTCACCCCTCCACTTT. Protein sequence: CASKDRPYNSPLHF.

This clonotype was detected ten times or more. The chain joins TRBV20-1 to TRBJ2-7, with D unresolved. The CDR3 is 14 amino acids. Germline V CDR1 and CDR2: DFQATT, SNEGSKA (reference sequence). Trimming removed 0 bases at V and 0 bases at J, with 9 bases between. The CDR3: CSAREQRSSYEQYF. In DNA, the CDR3 is TGCAGTGCTAGAGAACAGCGTAGCTCCTACGAGCAGTACTTC.

About this clonotype itself: A read error may explain this, as a much larger clone is one base away. This rearrangement joins TRBV24-1 to TRBJ2-2; D is perhaps TRBD1 (6 bases). This CDR3 contains 12 residues. Germline assignment: CDR1 KGHDR and CDR2 SFDVKD. The CDR3 spells CATVGGTGELCF. The DNA for the CDR3 is TGTGCCACCGTAGGGGGTACCGGGGAGCTGTGTTTT.

This clonotype has ten or more counts. The chain joins TRBV6-5 to TRBJ2-7, with TRBD2 matching 7 bases. The V segment lost 6 bases and the J segment 2 bases; nucleotides outside the gene matches: 13. CDR3 length: 16 amino acids. The germline gives CDR1 MNHEY, CDR2 SVGAGI. The CDR3 sequence is CASRGGSQVVPYEQYF. CDR3 sequence (DNA): TGTGCCAGCAGGGGGGGGTCGCAGGTCGTCCCCTACGAGCAGTACTTC.

V gene TRBV20-1 combines with J gene TRBJ1-2; 7 bases map to TRBD1. The CDR3 runs to 13 residues. J lost 6 bases, V lost 8 bases, and 12 bases had no gene match. From germline, CDR1 is DFQATT and CDR2 SNEGSKA (reference sequence). The DNA for the CDR3 is TGCAGTATGAAGAGACAGGGAACGGATGGCTACACCTTC. Translating it yields CSMKRQGTDGYTF.

This clonotype was counted ten times or more. The genes are TRBV4-1 and TRBJ2-5; perhaps TRBD1 as D (5 bases). Trimming left V 8 bases short and J 3 bases short, with 19 bases between. The CDR3 sequence is 15 residues long. The germline V gene has CDR1 MGHRA and CDR2 YSYEKL. The CDR3 DNA reads as TGCGCCAGCGCAGGGATCAGGAAAAGCAAAGAGACCCAGTACTTC. Encoded protein: CASAGIRKSKETQYF.

This clonotype was found a few times. No conserved phenylalanine or tryptophan ends this CDR3, so it is likely a read error. The chain couples TRBV4-1 to TRBJ1-1, with D possibly being TRBD1 (6 bases). This CDR3 is 16 amino acids long. V was clipped by 2 bases and J by 4 bases, with 17 bases between them. Germline CDR1 and CDR2: MGHRA and YSYEKL. The CDR3 here is CASSQHPGVGATEAFL. The CDR3 DNA is TGCGCCAGCAGCCAACATCCCGGGGTGGGGGCCACTGAAGCTTTCCTT.

This clonotype was recorded many times. The chain combines TRBV5-1 with TRBJ2-2; TRBD2 matches 9 bases. The V segment lost 1 base and the J segment 6 bases; nucleotides outside the gene matches: 4. Germline-derived CDR1 and CDR2 are SGHRS and YFSETQ. CDR3 length: 15 residues. CDR3 nucleotides: TGCGCCAGCAGCTTGACGGCGGGAGGGCCCGGGGAGCTGTTTTTT. Residues: CASSLTAGGPGELFF.

This clonotype was seen more than once but under ten times. The chain links TRBV4-1 to TRBJ2-4, with D maybe TRBD2 (5 bases). V was shortened by 1 base and J by 9 bases, with 7 bases between the two germline ends. The CDR3 is made up of 12 amino acids. The germline CDR1 and CDR2 sequences are MGHRA and YSYEKL. CDR3 bases: TGCGCCAGCAGCCAAGTTGAGGGCATTCAGTACTTC. Its protein is CASSQVEGIQYF.

The table lists this clonotype with many counts. The J gene is TRBJ1-1, the V gene TRBV11-1, with D possibly TRBD1 on 5 matching bases. CDR3 length: 15 residues. Germline V gives CDR1 SGHAT, CDR2 FQDESV (reference sequence). Deletions cut 2 bases from V and 1 base from J, with 11 bases between. CDR3 residues: CASSLLGQSNTEAFF. The CDR3, as DNA: TGTGCCAGCAGCTTATTGGGGCAGTCGAACACTGAAGCTTTCTTT.

This clonotype came up many times. The rearrangement links TRBV9 to TRBJ2-7; 10 bases align to TRBD2. V gave up 0 bases and J gave up 7 bases; unmatched junction bases: 7. This CDR3 spans 15 amino acids. The germline V gene has CDR1 SGDLS and CDR2 YYNGEE. The CDR3 is CASSVVAGGAGEQYF. In DNA form, the CDR3 reads TGTGCCAGCAGCGTAGTAGCGGGAGGAGCGGGAGAGCAGTACTTC. Filled out from reference TRBV9 and TRBJ2-7, the complete variable domain reads DSGVTQTPKHLITATGQRVTLRCSPRSGDLSVYWYQQSLDQGLQFLIQYYNGEERAKGNILERFSAQQFPDLHSELNLSSLELGDSALYFCASSVVAGGAGEQYFGPGTRLTVT.

This clonotype was counted many times. The genes are TRBV5-1 and TRBJ2-4, with TRBD2 matching over 9 bases. The CDR3 has 14 residues. V lost 4 bases, J lost 9 bases, and 8 bases stayed unmatched. Germline V gene lookup returns CDR1 SGHRS and CDR2 YFSETQ. DNA for the CDR3: TGCGCCAGCAGCCCCCTGGCGGGGGGGAGCATTCAGTACTTC. Amino acid sequence: CASSPLAGGSIQYF. Based on the CDR3 plus reference TRBV5-1 and TRBJ2-4, the full variable domain is KAGVTQTPRYLIKTRGQQVTLSCSPISGHRSVSWYQQTPGQGLQFLFEYFSETQRNKGNFPGRFSGRQFSNSRSEMNVSTLELGDSALYLCASSPLAGGSIQYFGAGTRLSVL.

Only a few counts were recorded for this clonotype. With a much larger clone just one base away, this may be a read error. The chain uses TRBV6-1 and TRBJ2-7; TRBD2 matches 7 bases. The CDR3 runs 15 residues. The germline gives CDR1 MNHNS, CDR2 SASEGT. The DNA for the CDR3 is TGTGCCAGCAGTGACCGGGACTACCCCTCCTACGATCAGTACTTC. Translating it yields CASSDRDYPSYDQYF.

This clonotype was observed at least ten times. The chain joins TRBV6-5 to TRBJ2-7; 7 bases agree with TRBD1. The CDR3 spans 15 residues. The germline V gene has CDR1 MNHEY and CDR2 SVGAGI. The V segment lost 4 bases and the J segment 2 bases; nucleotides outside the gene matches: 8. CDR3 residues: CASSSRRQGTYEQYF. The CDR3 DNA sequence: TGTGCCAGCAGTTCCCGTCGACAGGGAACCTACGAGCAGTACTTC.

This clonotype was observed many times. This chain uses TRBV6-5 with TRBJ1-2; D is perhaps TRBD1 (5 bases). The V end was cut by 2 bases, the J end by 5 bases, with 9 bases between. CDR3 length: 13 amino acids. Per the germline V gene, CDR1 is MNHEY and CDR2 is SVGAGI. CDR3 DNA: TGTGCCAGCAGTTACGGGAGGGGATATGGCTACACCTTC. Protein: CASSYGRGYGYTF.

The table lists this clonotype with many counts. This chain connects TRBV6-4 to TRBJ2-7; D is tentatively TRBD1 or TRBD2 (5 bases each). Germline V lookup: CDR1 MRHNA, CDR2 SNTAGT. The V and J ends lost 7 bases and 2 bases respectively, with 21 bases between them. CDR3 size: 16 residues. The CDR3 region has the DNA TGTGCCAGCAATATCCCAATGGGGACGGTAACCTACGAGCAGTACTTC. Protein sequence: CASNIPMGTVTYEQYF.

The table lists this clonotype with many counts. V usage is TRBV20-1 and J usage is TRBJ2-5; weak D call: TRBD2 (6 bases). In germline, CDR1 is DFQATT, CDR2 SNEGSKA (reference sequence). This CDR3 has 15 amino acids. Trimming removed 1 base from V and 1 base from J, with 13 bases in between. CDR3 bases: TGCAGTGCTAGAGTTGGAGGGGTTAGCCAAGAGACCCAGTACTTC. It translates to CSARVGGVSQETQYF.

The table lists this clonotype with many counts. This chain links TRBV7-2 with TRBJ1-2, with 9 nucleotides matching TRBD1. Unmatched junction bases numbered 7, after V lost 5 bases and J lost 3 bases. The germline CDR1 and CDR2 sequences are SGHTA and FQGNSA. The length of the CDR3 is 15 residues. This CDR3 reads CASSLWTGADYGYTF. The CDR3 coding sequence is TGTGCCAGCAGCCTATGGACAGGGGCGGACTATGGCTACACCTTC.

This clonotype appeared a few times. The chain couples TRBV28 to TRBJ1-5; a weak D match, TRBD1 (5 bases). The germline V and J ends were trimmed by 7 bases and 5 bases, with 18 bases remaining between them. Germline CDR1 reads MDHEN; CDR2 reads SYDVKM. This CDR3 spans 15 amino acids. The CDR3 region has the DNA TGTGCCAGCACCCCCCGCTGGGGCGACTATCAGCCCCAGCATTTT. This codes for CASTPRWGDYQPQHF.

This clonotype was seen repeatedly, ten times or more. This chain connects TRBV12-3 or TRBV12-4 to TRBJ1-2; D is uncertain. This CDR3 region has 13 residues. Trimming removed 4 bases at V and 2 bases at J, with 8 bases between. As DNA, the CDR3 is TGTGCCAGCAGTTCGACAAGCAACTATGGCTACACCTTC. It translates to CASSSTSNYGYTF.

Many counts were recorded for this clonotype. The gene calls are TRBV6-1 and TRBJ1-2, with 9 bases matching TRBD1. CDR1 and CDR2 (germline): MNHNS, SASEGT. This CDR3 comprises 14 residues. V lost 4 bases and J lost 5; bases outside the gene matches: 5. The CDR3 loop reads CASSAGTGTYGYTF. The CDR3 nucleotides read TGTGCCAGCAGTGCAGGGACAGGGACATATGGCTACACCTTC.

V and J are TRBV11-1 and TRBJ1-5, with 7 bases matching TRBD1. CDR3 length: 18 residues. Germline V gene lookup returns CDR1 SGHAT and CDR2 FQDESV (reference sequence). V trimming: 4 bases; J trimming: 0 bases; junction bases outside the gene matches: 12. The CDR3 reads CASSSPDRYRYSNQPQHF. DNA for the CDR3: TGTGCCAGCAGCTCTCCGGACAGGTACCGATATAGCAATCAGCCCCAGCATTTT.

On this clonotype: A read error may explain this, as a much larger clone is one base away. The chain recombines TRBV19 with TRBJ2-2, with 11 bases aligning to TRBD2. V shed 1 base and J 3 bases; nucleotides not matched to a gene: 7. The CDR3 loop spans 18 amino acids. Germline V gene lookup returns CDR1 LNHDA and CDR2 SQIVND (reference sequence). CDR3 region: CASSIGSGSGRDTGELFF. The CDR3 DNA follows: TGTGCCAGTAGTATAGGCTCCGGTAGCGGGAGGGACACCGGGGAGCTGTTTTTT.

A remark on this clonotype: Germline is not matched at one junction end, which may reflect a read error. The gene calls are TRBV11-2 and TRBJ1-1; D is undetermined. The CDR3 is 13 residues long. Germline V CDR1 and CDR2: SGHAT, FQNNGV. In DNA form, the CDR3 reads TGTGCCAGCAGCCGTTTCATGGGCACTGATGCTTTCTTT. Protein sequence: CASSRFMGTDAFF.